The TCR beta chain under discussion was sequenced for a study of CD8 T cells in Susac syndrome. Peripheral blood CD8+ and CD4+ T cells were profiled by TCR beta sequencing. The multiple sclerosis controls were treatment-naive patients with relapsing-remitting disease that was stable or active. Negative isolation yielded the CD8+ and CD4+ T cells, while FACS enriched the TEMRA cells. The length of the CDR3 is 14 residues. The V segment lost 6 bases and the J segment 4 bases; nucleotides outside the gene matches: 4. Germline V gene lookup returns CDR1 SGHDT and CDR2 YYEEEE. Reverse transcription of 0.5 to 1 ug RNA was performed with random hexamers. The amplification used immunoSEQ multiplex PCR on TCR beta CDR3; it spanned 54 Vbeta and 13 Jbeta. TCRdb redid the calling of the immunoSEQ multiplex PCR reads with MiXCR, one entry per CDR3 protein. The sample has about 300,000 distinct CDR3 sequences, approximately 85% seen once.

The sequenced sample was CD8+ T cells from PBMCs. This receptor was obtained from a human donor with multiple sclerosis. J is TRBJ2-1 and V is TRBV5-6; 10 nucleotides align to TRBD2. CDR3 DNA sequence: TGTGCCAGCAACTTAGCGGGAGGATACAATGAGCAGTTCTTC. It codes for CASNLAGGYNEQFF.